This T cell receptor beta chain was recorded in a study of long-term antiretroviral therapy in people with HIV. Study-level points and caveats: Gathering of blood took place between about 2003 and 2017, possibly under older ART regimens.

It was version v3.0 of the immunoSEQ assay that was run at survey level. TCRdb's table, derived via immunoSEQ multiplex PCR, lists solely in-frame clones and lacks some. The sample has over 40,000 clones, 94% seen once. The germline V gene encodes CDR1 MGHDK and CDR2 SYGVNS. The CDR3 has 14 residues. Trimming cost V 6 bases and J 5 bases, with 16 bases left between them. As regards this clone: What it recognizes is unknown.

This sample comprised unsorted PBMCs, obtained roughly 9.4 years after starting antiretroviral therapy. The chain uses TRBV25-1 and TRBJ1-2, with a possible D match to TRBD1 (5 bases). This sequence was found in a young man with HIV. CDR3 nucleotides: TGTGCCAGCAGCGGGGACCTCGGACGGTATGGCTACACCTTC. Translating gives CASSGDLGRYGYTF.